This T cell receptor (beta chain) was recovered during a study of radiation and T cells in renal cell carcinoma. Overall study findings and caveats: Pretreatment tumor biopsies were lacking, so baseline clonotypes are unknown.

Method: immunoSEQ multiplex PCR; TCRdb's copy keeps in-frame clones and lacks some. The sample lists 90,000 to 100,000 clones, approximately 82% seen once, with 7.2% in the top ten. Time point in this sample: blood 4 weeks post-SBRT, at nephrectomy. As to treatment: 15 Gy SBRT to primary tumor, nephrectomy 4 weeks later. Nephrectomy followed 15 Gy stereotactic body radiation by 4 weeks. This clone came up once. Its target is unknown. Germline V gives CDR1 ENHRY, CDR2 SYGVKD. V lost 3 bases and J lost 1, with 18 bases in between. CDR3 size: 17 residues. This rearrangement joins TRBV10-3 to TRBJ1-1, with D possibly being TRBD1 (5 bases). The source material was blood, sampled from a patient whose treatment included radiotherapy and nephrectomy. The receptor was derived from a man in his 60s with renal cell carcinoma. CDR3 in DNA: TGTGCCATCAGTGACCCGGGTCCGACGAGGGGGAACACTGAAGCTTTCTTT. It yields the protein CAISDPGPTRGNTEAFF.